What follows describes a single T cell receptor beta chain. TCRdb's copy holds only in-frame clones and misses some; the assay was immunoSEQ multiplex PCR. This table holds tens of thousands of clones, just under 95% found once. This entry belongs to a study of technical replicates of blood from a handful of donors. The sequence came from a human donor in good health. Sequencing input: T cells isolated from PBMCs.

CDR3 in amino acids: CASSFDREYQPQHF. The CDR3 DNA reads TGTGCCAGCTCATTCGACAGGGAGTATCAGCCCCAGCATTTT. The V call is TRBV18, the J call TRBJ1-5; the match to TRBD1 covers 7 bases. V shed 5 bases, J shed 5 bases, and the junction held 6 bases outside the gene matches. The germline gives CDR1 KGHSH, CDR2 LQKENI. The CDR3 length is 14 residues.